This T cell receptor (beta chain) was documented in a study of breast tumors, draining lymph nodes, adjacent tissues. Study results and caveats: Tumors had less TCR diversity than lymph nodes, more than nontumor tissue. The data were judged consistent with most tumor T cells coming from lymph node and expanding in tumor. Data only fit, rather than demonstrated, lymph node origin of most tumor T cells.

Samples came from axillary lymph nodes draining the breast cancer. Each CDR3 protein gets one entry after TCRdb re-called the multiplex PCR reads with MiXCR. The top ten hold approximately 4.2% of the sample, which has around 190,000 distinct CDR3 sequences, approximately 33% seen once. Ten or more counts support this clonotype. What it binds is not known. The ends were cut back, 6 bases at V and 6 bases at J, with 12 bases in the middle. Germline-derived CDR1 and CDR2 are LNHNV and YYDKDF (reference sequence). CDR3 size: 13 residues. This clonotype was sampled from a female donor with breast cancer. Some clones in this sample may be carry-over from other donors' samples. Sequencing was done on a sample of axillary lymph node tissue. V is TRBV15 and J is TRBJ1-5, with a possible D match to TRBD1 (5 bases). This CDR3 is CATSPQESQPQHF. Here the CDR3 DNA reads TGTGCCACCAGTCCACAGGAGAGTCAGCCCCAGCATTTT.